This TCR beta chain was observed in a study of T cell changes during pregnancy in multiple sclerosis. The data were produced by immunoSEQ multiplex PCR, yet TCRdb's version contains in-frame clones alone and is incomplete. The sample carries 54,000 or so clones, 85% to 95% recorded once. The CDR3 runs 11 residues. The ends were cut back, 2 bases at V and 5 bases at J, with 3 bases in the middle. CDR1 MNHEY and CDR2 SVGAGI come from the germline V gene. The chain uses TRBV6-5 and TRBJ2-5; no definite D call. The sequences come from CD4+ T cells from peripheral blood mononuclear cells, collected before pregnancy. This TCR was sampled from a female donor with multiple sclerosis, enrolled in a pregnancy study. The CDR3 reads CASSYRETQYF. The DNA for the CDR3 is TGTGCCAGCAGTTACCGGGAGACCCAGTACTTC.